Following are 28 T cell receptor beta chains from one sample sequenced in a study of cytomegalovirus exposure and HLA in healthy donors. Assay: immunoSEQ multiplex PCR; the TCRdb copy retains only in-frame clones and omits some. The sample holds 100,000 to 150,000 clones, almost 90% seen once. The sequenced material came from PBMCs. Receptors were obtained from a man aged 25 to 40 in good health and CMV-seronegative.

The chain's CDR3 is CASSGSRRDPSYEQYF. CDR3 bases: TGTGCCAGCTCAGGGTCGCGGCGGGACCCCTCCTACGAGCAGTACTTC. The chain links TRBV18 to TRBJ2-7, with D tentatively TRBD2 (6 bases). CDR3 length: 16 amino acids. Trimming took 5 bases from V and 0 from J, leaving 17 bases between them. The germline V gene encodes CDR1 KGHSH and CDR2 LQKENI.

This chain links TRBV7-6 with TRBJ2-3; 11 bases line up with TRBD2. This CDR3 comprises 15 residues. Germline V gene lookup returns CDR1 SGHVS and CDR2 FNYEAQ. The J segment lost 5 bases and the V segment lost 5 bases, leaving 6 bases of the junction unmatched. The CDR3 DNA is TGTGCCAGCAGCCAAACTAGCGGGAGTAGAGATACGCAGTATTTT. This encodes CASSQTSGSRDTQYF.

The rearrangement uses TRBV9 and TRBJ1-5; D unclear. V shed 1 base and J shed 1 base, with 18 bases lying between them. The CDR3 has 18 amino acids. Germline CDR1 and CDR2: SGDLS and YYNGEE. CDR3 region: CASSVKRGPGRSNQPQHF. Written as DNA, the CDR3 is TGTGCCAGCAGCGTAAAAAGAGGGCCCGGAAGGAGCAATCAGCCCCAGCATTTT.

The gene calls are TRBV27 and TRBJ2-5; D perhaps matches TRBD2 (5 bases). The CDR3 covers 13 residues. Germline CDR1 MNHEY, CDR2 SMNVEV (reference sequence). V was pared by 5 bases and J by 5 bases, with 12 bases between. CDR3 amino acids: CASSTRSGETQYF. CDR3 sequence (DNA): TGTGCCAGCAGTACTAGATCCGGCGAGACCCAGTACTTC.

The genes are TRBV12-5 and TRBJ1-1, with 9 bases fitting TRBD1. CDR1 LGHNT and CDR2 FRNRAP come from the germline V gene. The junction had 12 bases not matched to a gene; V was cut back by 6 bases and J by 4 bases. This CDR3 is 16 amino acids long. CDR3 sequence: CASGSGTGKEGTEAFF. The CDR3 DNA sequence: TGTGCTAGTGGCTCCGGGACAGGGAAAGAGGGCACTGAAGCTTTCTTT.

The CDR3 loop is CASSMGAGGSRYNEQFF. DNA for the CDR3: TGTGCCAGTAGTATGGGGGCGGGCGGGAGCCGCTACAATGAGCAGTTCTTC. V is TRBV19 and J is TRBJ2-1, with D perhaps TRBD2 (7 bases). CDR3 length equals 17 residues. The germline V gene encodes CDR1 LNHDA and CDR2 SQIVND (reference sequence). V gave up 3 bases and J gave up 3 bases, with 18 bases separating them.

This chain joins TRBV5-4 and TRBJ2-1; no clear D. The V gene's germline CDR1 is SGHNT and CDR2 YYREEE (reference sequence). CDR3 length: 14 residues. Trimming took 0 bases from V and 6 from J, leaving 10 bases between them. The CDR3 sequence is CASSLAARTNEQFF. CDR3 coding DNA: TGTGCCAGCAGCTTGGCTGCTAGAACCAATGAGCAGTTCTTC.

This clone showed up just once. V is TRBV9 and J is TRBJ2-1; 10 bases line up with TRBD1. CDR3 length: 16 residues. In germline, CDR1 is SGDLS, CDR2 YYNGEE. J was trimmed by 6 bases and V by 4 bases; bases with no gene match: 10. The CDR3 DNA is TGTGCCAGCAGCACCAGAACCGGGACAGGGGTCAATGAGCAGTTCTTC. Its protein product is CASSTRTGTGVNEQFF.

The chain has TRBV9 and TRBJ2-1, with D perhaps TRBD2 (6 bases). Trimming pared 4 bases from V and 4 bases from J, leaving 21 bases between. The germline CDR1 and CDR2 sequences are SGDLS and YYNGEE. The CDR3 length is 17 residues. The CDR3 reads CASSPNLGVGTYNEQFF. CDR3 DNA: TGTGCCAGCAGCCCCAACCTCGGGGTCGGGACTTACAATGAGCAGTTCTTC.

The rearrangement links TRBV6-5 to TRBJ1-2, with 7 bases that match TRBD1. V gave up 11 bases and J gave up 2 bases; unmatched junction bases: 8. The CDR3 runs to 13 residues. Per the germline V gene, CDR1 is MNHEY and CDR2 is SVGAGI. The CDR3 is CAGPPGQNYGYTF. The CDR3 nucleotides are TGTGCCGGACCACCGGGACAGAACTATGGCTACACCTTC.

The J gene is TRBJ2-7, the V gene TRBV2; 8 bases fit TRBD2. V lost 11 bases, J lost 1 base, and 7 bases stayed unmatched. The length of the CDR3 is 13 residues. The germline gives CDR1 SNHLY, CDR2 FYNNEI. CDR3 amino acids: CAGQRELSYEQYF. CDR3 bases: TGTGCCGGCCAGCGGGAGCTATCCTACGAGCAGTACTTC. The full variable domain, with the rest looked up from reference TRBV2 and TRBJ2-7, is EPEVTQTPSHQVTQMGQEVILRCVPISNHLYFYWYRQILGQKVEFLVSFYNNEISEKSEIFDDQFSVERPDGSNFTLKIRSTKLEDSAMYFCAGQRELSYEQYFGPGTRLTVT.

The chain has TRBV6-5 and TRBJ2-7; D may be TRBD2 (6 bases). The V end was cut by 6 bases, the J end by 3 bases, with 12 bases between. Per the germline V gene, CDR1 is MNHEY and CDR2 is SVGAGI. This CDR3 spans 13 amino acids. The CDR3 loop is CASRRLAFYEQYF. CDR3 nucleotide sequence: TGTGCCAGCAGGCGGCTAGCGTTCTACGAGCAGTACTTC.

This clone was observed a single time. This chain joins TRBV27 and TRBJ2-1; TRBD2 is a possible D gene (5 bases). Trimming cost V 4 bases and J 3 bases, with 10 bases left between them. The CDR3 covers 14 residues. Germline V gene data show CDR1 as MNHEY and CDR2 as SMNVEV (reference sequence). CDR3 amino acids: CASSYRGNYNEQFF. The CDR3 nucleotides read TGTGCCAGCAGTTACCGGGGAAACTACAATGAGCAGTTCTTC.

The V and J genes are TRBV7-2 and TRBJ1-5; D unresolved. There are 13 residues in the CDR3. The germline V gene encodes CDR1 SGHTA and CDR2 FQGNSA. The ends were cut back, 0 bases at V and 4 bases at J, with 4 bases in the middle. CDR3 sequence reads: CASSLAPNQPQHF. The CDR3 bases are TGTGCCAGCAGCTTAGCTCCGAATCAGCCCCAGCATTTT.

V and J are TRBV5-4 and TRBJ1-5, with 7 bases identical to TRBD1. Germline V gene sequence: CDR1 SGHNT, CDR2 YYREEE (reference sequence). The CDR3 loop spans 14 amino acids. V shed 3 bases and J 6 bases; nucleotides not matched to a gene: 6. This CDR3 reads CASSSDREAQPQHF. The CDR3 region has the DNA TGTGCCAGCAGCTCCGACAGGGAGGCTCAGCCCCAGCATTTT. Filled out from reference TRBV5-4 and TRBJ1-5, the complete variable domain reads ETGVTQSPTHLIKTRGQQVTLRCSSQSGHNTVSWYQQALGQGPQFIFQYYREEENGRGNFPPRFSGLQFPNYSSELNVNALELDDSALYLCASSSDREAQPQHFGDGTRLSIL.

This clone was seen a single time. CDR3 sequence (DNA): TGTGCCAGCAGTGAGGCAGGAAGAACCGGGGAGCTGTTTTTT. It is translated as CASSEAGRTGELFF. The chain uses TRBV2 and TRBJ2-2; D is undetermined. Trimming shortened V by 3 bases and J by 5 bases, and 10 bases separated the two germline ends. Per the germline V gene, CDR1 is SNHLY and CDR2 is FYNNEI. The CDR3 consists of 14 residues.

This chain links TRBV19 with TRBJ2-7, with 8 bases that match TRBD2. The J segment lost 0 bases and the V segment lost 5 bases, leaving 6 bases of the junction unmatched. The germline CDR1 and CDR2 sequences are LNHDA and SQIVND (reference sequence). CDR3 length: 15 amino acids. CDR3: CASSDRGGSSYEQYF. The CDR3, as DNA: TGTGCCAGTAGTGATCGCGGGGGGAGCTCCTACGAGCAGTACTTC.

V gene TRBV6-5 combines with J gene TRBJ2-7; 7 bases fit TRBD2. J gave up 6 bases and V 8 bases, and 7 bases lay outside the gene matches. Looked up from germline, CDR1 is MNHEY and CDR2 is SVGAGI. The CDR3 is 12 amino acids. The CDR3 sequence: CASGRGGGEQYF. In DNA, the CDR3 is TGTGCCAGCGGGCGGGGCGGGGGCGAGCAGTACTTC.

This clone has more than one count but fewer than ten. The chain joins TRBV6-5 to TRBJ2-2; possible D gene TRBD2, 5 bases. V was trimmed by 6 bases and J by 13 bases, leaving 15 bases between them. CDR1 is MNHEY, CDR2 SVGAGI, per germline. This CDR3 comprises 12 residues. CDR3 region: CASSPYGILLFF. CDR3 in DNA: TGTGCCAGCAGCCCCTACGGGATACTGCTGTTTTTT.

The gene calls are TRBV6-5 and TRBJ1-4; D is uncertain. The germline CDR1 and CDR2 sequences are MNHEY and SVGAGI. The CDR3 has 16 amino acids. Trimming stripped 0 bases from V and 8 bases from J, with 16 bases between. CDR3 protein: CASSYSISPAREKLFF. CDR3 coding DNA: TGTGCCAGCAGTTACTCGATCTCCCCGGCTAGGGAAAAACTGTTTTTT.

The sample holds a few counts of this clone. As DNA, the CDR3 is TGTGCCAGCAGCTTAGCGCAGGGGGCAGTGAACACTGAAGCTTTCTTT. Translating it yields CASSLAQGAVNTEAFF. V is TRBV7-6 and J is TRBJ1-1; the match to TRBD1 covers 8 bases. Per germline, CDR1 SGHVS and CDR2 FNYEAQ. V trimming: 0 bases; J trimming: 0 bases; junction bases outside the gene matches: 3. This CDR3 spans 16 amino acids. Complete variable domain (other parts from reference TRBV7-6 and TRBJ1-1): GAGVSQSPRYKVTKRGQDVALRCDPISGHVSLYWYRQALGQGPEFLTYFNYEAQQDKSGLPNDRFSAERPEGSISTLTIQRTEQRDSAMYRCASSLAQGAVNTEAFFGQGTRLTVV.

The gene calls are TRBV5-6 and TRBJ2-1; unclear D gene. The germline gives CDR1 SGHDT, CDR2 YYEEEE. This CDR3 has 13 residues. V dropped 7 bases and J dropped 7 bases, with 15 bases sitting between them. Here the CDR3 reads CASEYSMKNEQFF. CDR3 DNA: TGTGCCAGCGAATACAGTATGAAGAATGAGCAGTTCTTC. Filled out from reference TRBV5-6 and TRBJ2-1, the complete variable domain reads DAGVTQSPTHLIKTRGQQVTLRCSPKSGHDTVSWYQQALGQGPQFIFQYYEEEERQRGNFPDRFSGHQFPNYSSELNVNALLLGDSALYLCASEYSMKNEQFFGPGTRLTVL.

The V and J genes are TRBV6-5 and TRBJ2-7; weak D call: TRBD2 (6 bases). This CDR3 has 15 amino acids. V lost 6 bases and J 0 bases, leaving 15 bases between the germline ends. CDR1 MNHEY and CDR2 SVGAGI come from the germline V gene. CDR3 region: CASSPGMGGSYEQYF. The CDR3 DNA is TGTGCCAGCAGCCCAGGGATGGGGGGCTCCTACGAGCAGTACTTC.

The V call is TRBV18, the J call TRBJ1-6, with D perhaps matching TRBD1 (5 bases). The germline V gene has CDR1 KGHSH and CDR2 LQKENI. The CDR3 is 15 amino acids. V was clipped by 8 bases and J by 0 bases, with 11 bases between them. CDR3 sequence: CASTSDSSYNSPLHF. In DNA, the CDR3 is TGTGCCAGCACCTCCGACAGCTCCTATAATTCACCCCTCCACTTT.

The genes are TRBV6-1 and TRBJ2-7, with D maybe TRBD1 (6 bases). This CDR3 has 13 residues. V lost 7 bases to trimming and J lost 2 bases, with 12 bases between them. The germline V gene encodes CDR1 MNHNS and CDR2 SASEGT. CDR3 sequence: CASTTGETYEQYF. The CDR3 DNA is TGTGCCAGCACGACAGGTGAGACCTACGAGCAGTACTTC.

This clone was counted once. The chain links TRBV7-2 to TRBJ1-5; a possible D gene is TRBD1 (5 bases). This CDR3 contains 15 residues. CDR1 is SGHTA and CDR2 is FQGNSA in the germline V gene. Trimming removed 4 bases from V and 4 bases from J, with 14 bases in between. CDR3 in amino acids: CASSSRGRANQPQHF. CDR3 nucleotides: TGTGCCAGCAGCTCCCGTGGCAGGGCGAATCAGCCCCAGCATTTT.

This chain uses TRBV5-1 with TRBJ1-5; tentatively, D is TRBD1 (5 bases). Trimming left V 0 bases short and J 6 bases short, with 13 bases between. This CDR3 has 15 residues. Germline values: CDR1 SGHRS, CDR2 YFSETQ. The CDR3, as DNA: TGCGCCAGCAGCTTGGGGACAAATAGGGCTCAGCCCCAGCATTTT. Protein sequence: CASSLGTNRAQPQHF.

The chain employs TRBV7-2 and TRBJ2-3; maybe TRBD2 (5 bases). Germline assignment: CDR1 SGHTA and CDR2 FQGNSA. The CDR3 covers 14 residues. Between the trimmed V and J ends, which lost 3 bases and 4 bases, there was a span of 11 bases. The CDR3 sequence: CASSFPGRADTQYF. The CDR3 DNA reads as TGTGCCAGCAGCTTTCCGGGGAGAGCAGATACGCAGTATTTT.